What follows are 5 T cell receptor beta chains derived from one specimen sequenced in a study of CD8 T cells in ankylosing spondylitis. Using its own MiXCR run on the 5' RACE reads, TCRdb lists one record per CDR3 protein. The sample shows about 270,000 distinct CDR3 sequences, over 30% of them seen only once. Material for sequencing was blood, either unsorted or a sorted T cell fraction (not recorded which). The receptors originated from a male donor with ankylosing spondylitis or in good health (not recorded which).

The rearrangement joins TRBV18 to TRBJ2-3, with D unresolved. This CDR3 is built from 11 residues. Germline loops: CDR1 KGHSH, CDR2 LQKENI. V was cut by 0 bases and J by 13 bases, with 8 bases left in between. The CDR3 sequence: CASSPPNKKYF. The CDR3 bases are TGTGCCAGCTCACCACCTAATAAGAAGTATTTT. Supplemented by reference TRBV18 and TRBJ2-3, the full variable domain reads NAGVMQNPRHLVRRRGQEARLRCSPMKGHSHVYWYRQLPEEGLKFMVYLQKENIIDESGMPKERFSAEFPKEGPSILRIQQVVRGDSAAYFCASSPPNKKYFGPGTRLTVL.

This clonotype was seen a handful of times. The chain couples TRBV10-3 to TRBJ2-3, with 9 bases fitting TRBD2. The CDR3 runs to 15 residues. The trim removed 4 bases at V and 4 bases at J, leaving 6 bases unmatched. Germline CDR1 is ENHRY and CDR2 is SYGVKD. The CDR3 region has the DNA TGTGCCATCAGTGGGGGACTAGCAGGTGCAGATACGCAGTATTTT. Amino acids: CAISGGLAGADTQYF.

The chain recombines TRBV28 with TRBJ2-3; the D gene is possibly TRBD2 (5 bases). The germline V gene has CDR1 MDHEN and CDR2 SYDVKM. V was clipped by 3 bases and J by 3 bases, with 10 bases between them. The CDR3 loop spans 14 amino acids. The CDR3 here is CASSFESGTDTQYF. CDR3 sequence (DNA): TGTGCCAGCAGTTTTGAGTCGGGAACAGATACGCAGTATTTT. The variable domain in full, with the rest retrieved from reference TRBV28 and TRBJ2-3, is DVKVTQSSRYLVKRTGEKVFLECVQDMDHENMFWYRQDPGLGLRLIYFSYDVKMKEKGDIPEGYSVSREKKERFSLILESASTNQTSMYLCASSFESGTDTQYFGPGTRLTVL.

The rearrangement uses TRBV20-1 and TRBJ1-3; D perhaps matches TRBD1 (6 bases). The CDR3 sequence is 12 residues long. Trimming took 3 bases from V and 8 from J, leaving 11 bases between them. The germline CDR1 and CDR2 sequences are DFQATT and SNEGSKA (reference sequence). CDR3 in DNA: TGCAGTGCTAGTCAGGGGAGGGACACCATATATTTT. This gives the protein CSASQGRDTIYF.

The J gene is TRBJ2-3, the V gene TRBV9, with D maybe TRBD2 (5 bases). Germline CDR1 and CDR2: SGDLS and YYNGEE. The CDR3 runs to 15 residues. V was pared by 4 bases and J by 3 bases, with 15 bases between. CDR3 loop: CASSLGRSTTDTQYF. The CDR3 DNA sequence: TGTGCCAGCAGCCTAGGGAGATCCACTACAGATACGCAGTATTTT.